This TCR beta chain was sequenced for a study of beta chain features in type 1 diabetes. Study-wide results and caveats: Researchers report that Type 1 diabetes patients had moderately but significantly shorter TCRB CDR3s across all four CD4+ subsets. HLA effects on TCRB rearrangement stayed unresolved here.

The whole isolated RNA underwent reverse transcription, so sequencing captured expressed TCRB transcripts. The method was immunoSEQ multiplex PCR; TCRdb's version includes in-frame clones alone and lacks a portion of them. The sample consists of roughly 730,000 clones, roughly 13% of them appearing once. Every donor provided one heparinised blood draw, which averaged about 120 mL. Via the markers CD45RO/CCR7/CD25/CD127/CD95/CD27, stem cell-like memory, regulatory, central memory and naive CD4+ cells were sorted. This clone was detected only a few times. The antigen remains undetermined. This CDR3 is 12 amino acids long. Germline CDR1 and CDR2: ENHRY and SYGVKD. Between the trimmed V and J ends, which lost 8 bases and 5 bases, there was a span of 11 bases.

Source material: naive CD4+ T cells from blood. V is TRBV10-3 and J is TRBJ2-3; D is perhaps TRBD2 (5 bases). The sequence came from a man younger than 30 with type 1 diabetes. The CDR3 DNA sequence: TGTGCCATCCTCGCCCGGGGAGATACGCAGTATTTT. Protein: CAILARGDTQYF.